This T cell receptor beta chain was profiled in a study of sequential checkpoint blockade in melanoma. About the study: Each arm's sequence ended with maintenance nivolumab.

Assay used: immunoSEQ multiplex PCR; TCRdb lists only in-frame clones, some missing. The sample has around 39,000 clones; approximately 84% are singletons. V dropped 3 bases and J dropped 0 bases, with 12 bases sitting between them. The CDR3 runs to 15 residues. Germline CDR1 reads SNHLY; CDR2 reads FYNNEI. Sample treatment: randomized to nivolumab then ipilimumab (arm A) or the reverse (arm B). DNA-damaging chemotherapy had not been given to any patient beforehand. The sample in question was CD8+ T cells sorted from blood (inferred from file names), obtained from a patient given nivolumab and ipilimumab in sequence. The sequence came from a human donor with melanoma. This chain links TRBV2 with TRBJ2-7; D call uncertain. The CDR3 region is CASSDRTESSYEQYF. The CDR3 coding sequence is TGTGCCAGCAGTGATCGTACAGAAAGCTCCTACGAGCAGTACTTC. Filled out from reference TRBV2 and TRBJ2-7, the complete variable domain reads EPEVTQTPSHQVTQMGQEVILRCVPISNHLYFYWYRQILGQKVEFLVSFYNNEISEKSEIFDDQFSVERPDGSNFTLKIRSTKLEDSAMYFCASSDRTESSYEQYFGPGTRLTVT.